This T cell receptor beta chain emerged from a study of cytomegalovirus exposure and HLA in healthy donors. The protocol was immunoSEQ multiplex PCR, while the TCRdb copy is restricted to in-frame clones and leaves out a portion. Altogether about 130,000 clones are present, 75% to 90% being singletons, with the ten largest covering less than 1.5%. Per the germline V gene, CDR1 is SGHVS and CDR2 is FQNEAQ. With 2 bases removed from V and 1 base from J, the gap between germline ends came to 9 bases. The CDR3 has 14 residues. Note on this clone: Its cognate antigen is unknown.

Study outcomes and limitations: Specific recognition of CMV antigens was confirmed in vitro for a few chains (all CMV-associated). Both high specificity and high sensitivity reportedly marked the classifier's diagnosis of cytomegalovirus status. The authors enumerated 150 to 200 TCR beta chains as linked to cytomegalovirus.

The TCR originated in a woman younger than 30 in good health and CMV-seronegative. The chain is built from TRBV7-8 and TRBJ2-7; the D is unclear. The sequencing input was PBMCs. In DNA, the CDR3 is TGTGCCAGCAGCTTATACTATCAATCCTACGAGCAGTACGTC. This gives the protein CASSLYYQSYEQYV.